This entry is about one T cell receptor beta chain. The antigen is unknown. The data stem from a study of CXCR3-negative and CXCR3-positive naive CD8 T cells. Study-wide results and caveats: More hydrophobic TRB CDR3s were found in CXCR3-positive naive cells than in CXCR3-negative naive cells.

From germline, CDR1 is WSHSY and CDR2 SAAADI. CDR3 size: 14 residues. The libraries of TRB cDNA were constructed through 5' RACE using UMI labels. TCRdb reprocessed the 5' RACE reads and stores each CDR3 protein as one record, lacking DNA. With 85,000 to 130,000 distinct CDR3 sequences in the sample, the ten largest clones hold around 0.4%. The clonotype was recovered from a human donor in good health. Some clones in this sample may be carry-over from other donors' samples. Input material: naive CXCR3+ CD8+ T cells from blood. Indicated subset: CD45RO-CCR7+CD27+CD95- naive CD8+ T cells expressing CXCR3 (TNR3+). The chain combines TRBV10-2 with TRBJ1-1; TCRdb reports TRBD1, a call that lacks DNA to check it against. CDR3 amino acids: CASSEGAGWTEAFF.